Below are 11 T cell receptor beta chains sequenced from a single sample in a study of cytomegalovirus exposure and HLA in healthy donors. The PCR ran on 60 Vbeta and 13 Jbeta primers. Sequencing was performed with immunoSEQ multiplex PCR; in TCRdb, only in-frame clones are kept and a portion is missing. The sample includes roughly 200,000 clones, approximately 82% of them seen just once. The sequenced material came from PBMCs. The receptors derive from a man aged 18 to 35 in good health and CMV-seronegative.

V is TRBV18 and J is TRBJ2-7, with a possible D match to TRBD2 (7 bases). The CDR3 covers 14 residues. V was cut by 6 bases and J by 5 bases, with 17 bases left in between. The germline V gene encodes CDR1 KGHSH and CDR2 LQKENI. In DNA form, the CDR3 reads TGTGCCAGCTCGCAACACAGGGAGGGCGACGAGCAGTACTTC. Amino acid sequence: CASSQHREGDEQYF.

This chain joins TRBV7-9 and TRBJ1-2, with 9 bases fitting TRBD1. The CDR3 is 14 amino acids. V trimming: 3 bases; J trimming: 7 bases; junction bases outside the gene matches: 6. Looked up from germline, CDR1 is SEHNR and CDR2 is FQNEAQ (reference sequence). The CDR3 region is CASSLGGTGSGYTF. The DNA for the CDR3 is TGTGCCAGCAGCTTGGGGGGGACAGGGTCTGGCTACACCTTC.

This clone was observed a few times. Germline and junction disagree at one end, which may indicate a read error. The chain couples TRBV7-3 to TRBJ2-1, with D perhaps matching TRBD1 (6 bases). This CDR3 has 15 amino acids. CDR1 is SGHTA, CDR2 FQGTGA, per germline. CDR3 residues: CASSLTDSSYNEQFF. In DNA form, the CDR3 reads TGTGCCAGCAGCCTAACGGACAGCTCCTACAATGAGCAGTTCTTC.

Here the CDR3 reads CASVHDRNTEAFF. Here the CDR3 DNA reads TGTGCCAGCGTGCACGACAGGAACACTGAAGCTTTCTTT. V and J are TRBV2 and TRBJ1-1, with D perhaps TRBD1 (5 bases). V was shortened by 8 bases and J by 1 base, with 11 bases between the two germline ends. The CDR3 contains 13 residues. Per the germline V gene, CDR1 is SNHLY and CDR2 is FYNNEI.

V and J are TRBV5-1 and TRBJ2-5; 9 bases agree with TRBD1. Gene TRBJ2-7 matches the end of the DNA better, so the J call may be wrong. CDR3 length: 14 amino acids. CDR1 and CDR2 from the germline V gene are SGHRS and YFSETQ. The CDR3 sequence: CASSSTGTGSEQYF. CDR3 sequence (DNA): TGCGCCAGCAGCTCAACCGGGACAGGGTCCGAGCAGTACTTC.

This chain joins TRBV28 and TRBJ2-7; D gene unclear. The CDR3 is 12 residues long. The germline V gene encodes CDR1 MDHEN and CDR2 SYDVKM. Trimming took 4 bases from V and 9 from J, leaving 13 bases between them. The CDR3 here is CASSSRVWRQYF. Here the CDR3 DNA reads TGTGCCAGCAGTTCACGGGTTTGGAGGCAGTACTTC.

V is TRBV25-1 and J is TRBJ1-1, with D possibly matching TRBD1 (5 bases). The germline V gene encodes CDR1 MGHDK and CDR2 SYGVNS. V was clipped by 4 bases and J by 6 bases, with 6 bases between them. CDR3 size: 11 residues. Here the CDR3 DNA reads TGTGCCAGCAGTGGGGGCGCTGAAGCTTTCTTT. Protein: CASSGGAEAFF.

The genes are TRBV21-1 and TRBJ1-4; the D segment call TRBD1 is taken from the table without a DNA check. TRBV21-1 is deemed a pseudogene. This CDR3 comprises 16 residues. CDR3 bases: TGTGCCAGCAGCATTCTTCGGACAGGGGGGAGGGAAAAACTGTTTTTT. It encodes CASSILRTGGREKLFF.

This clone was observed a few times. The CDR3 protein is CARGHENTEAFF. The CDR3, as DNA: TGTGCCAGGGGACACGAGAACACTGAAGCTTTCTTT. The rearrangement links TRBV9 to TRBJ1-1; perhaps TRBD1 as D (6 bases). The V end was cut by 8 bases, the J end by 1 base, with 9 bases between. Germline CDR1 and CDR2: SGDLS and YYNGEE. The length of the CDR3 is 12 residues.

The sample holds a few counts of this clone. This chain connects TRBV6-6 to TRBJ1-5; D is unresolved. Germline CDR1 and CDR2: MNHNY and SVGAGI (reference sequence). V lost 2 bases, J lost 3 bases, and 8 bases lay in between. CDR3 size: 14 residues. CDR3 loop: CASSYGGNNQPQHF. The CDR3 DNA is TGTGCCAGCAGTTACGGCGGGAACAATCAGCCCCAGCATTTT.

The rearrangement uses TRBV2 and TRBJ2-7; TRBD2 matches at 9 bases. This CDR3 has 14 residues. V gave up 5 bases and J gave up 4 bases; unmatched junction bases: 6. Per the germline V gene, CDR1 is SNHLY and CDR2 is FYNNEI. The CDR3 here is CASSSSGVNYEQYF. CDR3 sequence (DNA): TGTGCCAGCAGTTCTAGCGGGGTAAATTACGAGCAGTACTTC. The complete variable domain, with remaining parts taken from reference TRBV2 and TRBJ2-7, reads EPEVTQTPSHQVTQMGQEVILRCVPISNHLYFYWYRQILGQKVEFLVSFYNNEISEKSEIFDDQFSVERPDGSNFTLKIRSTKLEDSAMYFCASSSSGVNYEQYFGPGTRLTVT.